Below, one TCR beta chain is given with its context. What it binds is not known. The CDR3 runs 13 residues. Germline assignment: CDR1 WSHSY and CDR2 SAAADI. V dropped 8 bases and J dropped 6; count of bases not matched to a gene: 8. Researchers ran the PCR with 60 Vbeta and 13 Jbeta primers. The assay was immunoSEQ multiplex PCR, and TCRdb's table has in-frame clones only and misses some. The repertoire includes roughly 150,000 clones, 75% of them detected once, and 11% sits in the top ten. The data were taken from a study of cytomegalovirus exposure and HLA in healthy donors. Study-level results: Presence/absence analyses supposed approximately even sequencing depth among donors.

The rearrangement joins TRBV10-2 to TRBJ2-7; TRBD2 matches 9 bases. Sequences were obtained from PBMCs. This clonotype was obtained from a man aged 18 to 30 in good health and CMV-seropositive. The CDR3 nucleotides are TGCGCCAGCGGGGGGACTAGCTTCTCCGAGCAGTACTTC. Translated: CASGGTSFSEQYF.